This TCR beta chain was captured in a study of cytomegalovirus exposure and HLA in healthy donors. The PCR employed 60 Vbeta primers together with 13 Jbeta primers. The assay was immunoSEQ multiplex PCR, and TCRdb's table has in-frame clones only and misses some. There are under 110,000 clones in the sample; roughly 71% occur only once, and roughly 2.9% lies in the top ten. The sequence was obtained from a male donor in good health and CMV-seropositive. The sequenced material came from PBMCs.

In nucleotides, the CDR3 is TGTGCCAGCAGTCCGGAGACCGGGACCTCCGGGACTAGCGCCTACGAGCAGTACTTC. Translation gives CASSPETGTSGTSAYEQYF. This chain uses TRBV27 with TRBJ2-7, with 10 bases fitting TRBD2. CDR1 is MNHEY and CDR2 is SMNVEV in the germline V gene (reference sequence). This CDR3 comprises 19 residues. J gave up 2 bases and V 5 bases, and 18 bases lay outside the gene matches.